This T cell receptor beta chain was found in a study of T cell responses to AZD1222 COVID-19 vaccine. Study-wide results and limits: Increases in Spike-specific TCR breadth and depth were seen after two AZD1222 doses. Baseline seropositivity characterized only six or seven AZD1222 recipients. Among spike-specific TCRs, nearly half reportedly target unmutated variant regions.

The protocol was immunoSEQ multiplex PCR, while the TCRdb copy is restricted to in-frame clones and leaves out a portion. Among fewer than 200,000 clones listed, under 95% were seen once. Turning to this clone: Its antigen is still unknown.

Germline V lookup: CDR1 SGHTA, CDR2 FQGNSA. V was cut by 1 base and J by 0 bases, with 6 bases left in between. The CDR3 covers 14 residues. The rearrangement links TRBV7-2 to TRBJ1-2; D is ambiguous. The TCR originated in an adult who received the AZD1222 COVID-19 vaccine. The sample in question was peripheral blood, obtained 28 days after the second AZD1222 dose. In DNA, the CDR3 is TGTGCCAGCAGCTTAGACGGCTCTAACTATGGCTACACCTTC. Protein product: CASSLDGSNYGYTF.